The 4 T cell receptor beta chains presented below share a single source sample, sequenced in a study of cytomegalovirus exposure and HLA in healthy donors. Vbeta (60) and Jbeta (13) primers were used in the PCR. Measured with immunoSEQ multiplex PCR; TCRdb has only the in-frame clones, and not every one. The sample records 110,000 to 150,000 clones, approximately 80% being singletons. Sequenced input: PBMCs. The receptors originated from a woman between 18 and 29 years old in good health and CMV-seropositive.

The gene calls are TRBV7-2 and TRBJ2-7; 12 nucleotides align to TRBD1. This CDR3 is built from 18 residues. The J segment lost 1 base and the V segment lost 7 bases, leaving 14 bases of the junction unmatched. Germline V gene data show CDR1 as SGHTA and CDR2 as FQGNSA. CDR3 amino acids: CASNGRGQGAGSSYEQYF. The DNA of the CDR3 is TGTGCCAGCAACGGGAGGGGACAGGGGGCGGGTTCGTCCTACGAGCAGTACTTC.

This clone was detected only once. The chain links TRBV5-4 to TRBJ2-2; 8 nucleotides align to TRBD1. This CDR3 spans 15 amino acids. Germline lookup yields CDR1 SGHNT and CDR2 YYREEE (reference sequence). Trimming took 2 bases from V and 6 from J; bases not matched to a gene: 6. CDR3 nucleotides: TGTGCCAGCAGCTTAGTACAGGGGGACGCCGGGGAGCTGTTTTTT. This sequence encodes CASSLVQGDAGELFF.

This clone turned up a few times. The V and J genes are TRBV5-5 and TRBJ2-2; 8 nucleotides match TRBD2. The CDR3 sequence is 13 residues long. Germline trimming cut 5 bases from V and 6 bases from J; bases unmatched to any gene: 3. Germline V gene lookup returns CDR1 SGHKS and CDR2 YYEKEE (reference sequence). CDR3 DNA sequence: TGTGCCAGCAGTCGGACTAGCCCCGGGGAGCTGTTTTTT. Protein product: CASSRTSPGELFF.

This clone occurred a few times. This chain connects TRBV9 to TRBJ1-1; weak D call: TRBD1 (5 bases). Germline V lookup: CDR1 SGDLS, CDR2 YYNGEE. V was cut by 3 bases and J by 1 base, with 10 bases left in between. This CDR3 has 14 amino acids. CDR3 coding DNA: TGTGCCAGCAGCGAGCAAAGGGGGAACACTGAAGCTTTCTTT. It codes for CASSEQRGNTEAFF.